This T cell receptor (beta chain) was captured in a study of neurological immune-mediated disorders. Study results and limitations: No CDR3 amino acid sequences recurred among expanded clones across subjects, suggesting private repertoires in all groups.

The unsorted libraries originated from 2 million PBMCs that had been stored at -80 C. Synthesis of cDNA was carried out by template-switch 5'RACE. The reaction used 10-nucleotide random UMIs. TCRdb redid the calling of the 5' RACE reads with MiXCR, one entry per CDR3 protein. In the table there are about 74,000 distinct CDR3 sequences, around 5.5% of which are singletons. This clonotype showed up many times. Antigen: not known. Germline-derived CDR1 and CDR2 are MNHEY and SVGEGT. The CDR3 loop spans 16 amino acids. Between the trimmed V and J ends, which lost 5 bases and 4 bases, there was a span of 20 bases.

This TCR was recovered from a man between 18 and 29 years old with multiple sclerosis. The gene calls are TRBV6-2 or TRBV6-3 and TRBJ2-5; TRBD2 might be the D (6 bases). Material for sequencing was PBMCs. The CDR3 is CASSHRLVLPRETQYF. The CDR3, as DNA: TGTGCCAGCAGTCACCGACTAGTGCTTCCCCGAGAGACCCAGTACTTC.